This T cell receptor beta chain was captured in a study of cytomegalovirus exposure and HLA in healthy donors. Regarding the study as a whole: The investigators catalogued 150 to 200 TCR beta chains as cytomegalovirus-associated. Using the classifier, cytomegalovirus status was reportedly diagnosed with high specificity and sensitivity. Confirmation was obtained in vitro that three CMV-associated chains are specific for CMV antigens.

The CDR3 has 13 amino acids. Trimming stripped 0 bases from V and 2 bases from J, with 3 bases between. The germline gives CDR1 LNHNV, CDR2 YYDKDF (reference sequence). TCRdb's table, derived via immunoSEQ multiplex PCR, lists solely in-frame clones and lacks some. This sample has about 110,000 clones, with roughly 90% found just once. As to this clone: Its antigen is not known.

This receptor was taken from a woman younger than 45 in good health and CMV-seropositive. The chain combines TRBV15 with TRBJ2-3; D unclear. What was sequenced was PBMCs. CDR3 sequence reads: CATSRDYTDTQYF. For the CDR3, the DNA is TGTGCCACCAGCAGAGATTACACAGATACGCAGTATTTT.